This T cell receptor beta chain was retrieved from a study of graft-versus-host responses after intestinal transplantation. Study-wide context: Tacrolimus and steroids were given for two to three years to all recipients after anti-thymocyte globulin induction.

A note on this clone: Its antigen remains unknown.

Data came from immunoSEQ multiplex PCR; TCRdb stores just in-frame clones and leaves some out. The sample has about 90,000 clones; 83% are singletons. The germline V and J ends were trimmed by 3 bases and 2 bases, with 12 bases remaining between them. The CDR3 runs 15 residues. CDR1 LNHDA and CDR2 SQIVND come from the germline V gene (reference sequence). The specimen was unstimulated CD8+ T cells sorted from spleen or lymph node cells, collected before intestinal transplant. The chain joins TRBV19 to TRBJ2-3; weak D call: TRBD2 (6 bases). The sequence came from a human donor who received an intestinal transplant. The CDR3 nucleotides read TGTGCCAGTAGTATCGAGGCGGGAAACACAGATACGCAGTATTTT. Translated, it gives CASSIEAGNTDTQYF. Combining the CDR3 with reference TRBV19 and TRBJ2-3 gives the whole variable domain DGGITQSPKYLFRKEGQNVTLSCEQNLNHDAMYWYRQDPGQGLRLIYYSQIVNDFQKGDIAEGYSVSREKKESFPLTVTSAQKNPTAFYLCASSIEAGNTDTQYFGPGTRLTVL.